What follows describes a single T cell receptor (beta chain). Its antigen remains unidentified. No clone much larger than this one lies a single base away; base qualities are absent. Library creation used the immunoSEQ multiplex PCR assay. For the multiplex PCR, a mixture combining 60 forward primers for TCR Vbeta segments and 13 reverse primers for TCR Jbeta segments was used. The CDR3 region of rearranged TCR beta genes was amplified from genomic DNA by a multiplex PCR assay. Amplified TCR beta libraries were sequenced as 87-base-pair reads on the Illumina HiSeq System. The study's own analysis went as follows. Across the 640 or so repertoires, a later analysis counted tens of millions of unique TCR beta chains, 9.5 million to 13 million of which were shared by at least two donors. Raw reads were error-corrected and collapsed into unique sequences by a nearest-neighbor algorithm in which closely related sequences were merged to remove PCR and sequencing errors. V, D and J gene segments were assigned by aligning CDR3 sequences to IMGT reference sequences. For a sequence to be retained, at least a six-nucleotide match to both a V gene segment and a J gene segment was required. A rearrangement was called productive if the CDR3 had no stop codons and remained in frame with V and J, and every other rearrangement was called non-productive. CDR3 was defined according to IMGT convention as the region running from the second conserved V-encoded cysteine to the conserved J-encoded phenylalanine. In an earlier analysis of roughly 610 of the donors, sequences lacking an unambiguous match to a single V gene segment were excluded. In an earlier analysis of a few hundred of the donors, V segments were called functional above 56.7% productive rearrangements and were called segregating when the between-donor standard deviation exceeded 5%. A statistical classification framework was built to diagnose cytomegalovirus status from the catalog of TCR beta chain sequences. In a later analysis, TCR nucleotide sequences were compared against IMGT/GENE-DB human TR gene sequences so that V and J genes could be assigned. In a later analysis, CDR3 sequences and most-parsimonious VDJ recombination scenarios were assigned using the TCRdist pipeline. In a later analysis, each TCR beta chain was defined by its CDR3 amino acid sequence together with its V-gene family, and reads without a unique V-gene family were excluded. As a way to deal with suspected cross-contamination and a sequencing artifact, a later analysis dropped 640 or so nucleotide sequences that were highly shared and had low generation probability. For each public chain, a later analysis derived a clonal expansion index from normalized ranks of inferred template counts within each repertoire. In a later analysis, generation probabilities were computed with a VDJ recombination model fitted to out-of-frame rearrangements, and the resulting probabilities were checked against IGoR. In a later analysis, TCR-TCR, TCR-HLA and TCR-CMV co-occurrence was scored with hypergeometric tests, and a repertoire-size bias correction was applied to TCR pairs. A later analysis estimated false discovery rates by permuting HLA or CMV assignments 20 times. In a later analysis, co-occurring TCRs were grouped using DBSCAN, and TCRdist sequence similarity was added for clustering within HLA-allele-positive subsets. For co-occurrence clustering, repertoires with fewer than 30,000 or more than 120,000 public chains were excluded, along with roughly 5 repertoires with anomalous nucleotide sharing. This immuneACCESS table, as held by TCRdb, lists in-frame sequences with V and J called but not all clones. Of the missing ones, under half trace to an unresolved V gene in checked studies; the others have no known cause. V and J calls and clone size are given by that table; D and trimming were obtained from the DNA. The sample has approximately 110,000 clones on record, around 73% of them singletons. The leading ten clones occupy around 4.8% of the sample.

The cohort was made up of approximately 670 healthy bone marrow donors. Cohort members were all nominally healthy when sampled, although unrecorded immune exposures were likely present. The donor tested CMV seropositive and was one of the 289 seropositive cohort members. Each donor provided a peripheral blood sample, and peripheral blood mononuclear cells were used for TCR beta sequencing. Genomic DNA was extracted from the blood cell samples with the Qiagen DNeasy Blood Extraction Kit. This record belongs to a study of cytomegalovirus exposure and HLA in healthy donors (dated by TCRdb to 2016 to 2017). About the study as a whole: In an earlier analysis of approximately 500 of the donors, about 270 Gb of sequence data and approximately 100 million unique TCR beta sequences from about 179 million T cells were reported. The study used immunosequencing to profile the T cell repertoires of 600 to 850 subjects and linked those repertoires to cytomegalovirus serostatus. Among a few hundred genotyped donors of the cohort, an average of 235,054 unique TCR beta nucleotide sequences were sequenced per donor, about a sixth of them non-productive. In an earlier analysis of a few hundred of the donors, high-throughput TCR beta sequencing was used to judge whether each TCR beta V gene segment behaved as functional or pseudogenic. An early release that covered around 590 HLA-typed donors contained around 330 gigabases of sequencing data and about 93 million unique TCR sequences. Of the roughly 400 genotyped donors, approximately 83% fell in the genetic ancestry cluster associated with self-reported Caucasian donors. Every repertoire in the discovery cohort had been generated on one and the same sequencing platform. A few DR-DQ haplotypes were handled as single units for association and clustering because linkage in the cohort was strong. The study was designed to test whether signatures of past pathogen exposure could be identified by cataloging public T cell receptors. To predict cytomegalovirus infection status, the study brought together high-throughput TCR immunosequencing, statistical association of individual TCRs with disease status, and machine learning. The number of donors typed differed by locus, with about 620-630 for A, B, C, DRB1 and DQB1, roughly 520 for DQA1, 600 to 610 for DPA1, and some 470 for DPB1. The later analysis used no new phenotypic data to find candidate immune exposures, relying instead on TCR beta sequences and their occurrence across donors. Class I and class II HLA loci were covered by the typing at four-digit resolution. Donor age, sex, ethnicity and CMV serostatus were collected together with the repertoire data. In a later genetic analysis, genome-wide SNP genotypes for about three fifths of the roughly 670 donors were used, and that subset was treated as a discovery cohort. A later analysis re-analyzed previously published TCR beta repertoires from 666 donors and added high-resolution HLA genotyping to study TCR occurrence patterns. Besides the first cohort of 666 subjects, a separate validation cohort made up of 120 different subjects was used. Results the study describes overall, beyond this receptor: A cluster of highly shared sequence variants was judged likely to be a technical artifact of the sequencing pipeline. An earlier analysis of approximately 530 of the donors showed that most TCR beta V segments appeared in productive rearrangements either about 87% or about 30% of the time, which broadly matched IMGT annotations. Because some donors lacked HLA typing at each locus, the association tests relied only on the typed subset. A later analysis found that most CMV-associated TCR beta chains appeared HLA-restricted, with HLA associations seemingly driven largely by CMV exposure. In vitro tests confirmed that a few of the cytomegalovirus-associated TCR beta chains recognize cytomegalovirus antigens. In a later analysis, the rate of TCR association differed among HLA loci, with DRB1 alleles having the most associated TCRs and HLA-C alleles having the fewest. For the cohort, immune exposure information was limited to CMV serostatus. At a false discovery rate of 0.05, a later analysis linked 16,951 TCR beta sequences to specific HLA alleles. In both the original and validation cohorts, the classifier was reported to diagnose cytomegalovirus status with high specificity and sensitivity. Some IMGT-functional V segments, including TRBV6-2 and TRBV6-3, could not be distinguished by the 87-base-pair reads and were therefore excluded. The authors suggested that the approach could potentially be extended to other disease states and immunological phenotypes. According to a later analysis, parvovirus B19, influenza, CMV and Epstein-Barr virus appeared linked to several top co-occurrence clusters. Correlated functional status among segregating V segments might reflect linkage disequilibrium, but an unknown experimental factor could not be ruled out. The study gave a list of about 150 TCR beta chains associated with cytomegalovirus. Presence/absence analyses assumed roughly uniform sequencing depth across donors, an assumption that may not hold. When HLA alleles, especially DR and DQ, strongly co-occurred, TCR associations were difficult to assign to individual alleles. In a later genetic analysis, a missense DCLRE1C variant was associated with V-gene and J-gene trimming of TCR beta chains, and the association was replicated in an independent cohort. According to a later genetic analysis, donors in an Asian-associated ancestry cluster had fewer N-insertions in productive TCRs than the approximately 630-donor mean. Because counts were too low, 15 to 20 rarely observed V segments, including chromosome 9 orphons, were excluded from the earlier analysis of around 640 of the donors. Only TCR beta chains were sequenced in this cohort, and the absence of alpha or paired-chain data limited detectable features. Most TCR sequences were observed very rarely across donors, whereas some public TCRs were present in many individuals. A further reported finding was that TCR beta sequences accurately predicted the HLA-A and HLA-B alleles for most subjects in the first cohort. In a later analysis, HLA-associated TCR beta chains were found to be more clonally expanded and to have lower generation probabilities than equally common non-associated chains.

V and J are truncated by 3 bases and 5 bases respectively, leaving an intervening sequence of 11 bases. Per the germline V gene, SGDLS is the CDR1 and YYNGEE is the CDR2. Reading from cysteine to phenylalanine, the CDR3 counts 13 amino acids. Only the CDR3 DNA stays, 39 bases, in frame from base 1. The rearrangement combines TRBV9 with TRBJ2-5, with TRBD2 as a weak D call on 5 bases. Specimen: PBMCs. This TCR was recovered from a man aged 60-69 years in good health and CMV-seropositive. The sequenced DNA is TGTGCCAGCAGCGCCGGACTCACGGAGACCCAGTACTTC. This sequence encodes CASSAGLTETQYF.